A selection of T cell receptor beta chains follows, all from one sample in a study of T cell responses to AZD1222 COVID-19 vaccine. Produced via immunoSEQ multiplex PCR; TCRdb's table is partial and in-frame only. The table includes around 140,000 clones, approximately 90% detected once. The specimen comprised peripheral blood, sampled 28 days after the second AZD1222 dose. These receptors were taken from an adult who received the AZD1222 COVID-19 vaccine. Each CDR3 is given with its conserved first and last residue. Fields, in order: J gene, D gene, V gene, CDR3 length, clone size, CDR3 DNA, CDR3 protein. The D gene is left open where the match is weak. Part of the rows lack a size; the others show once, few, many or a class for expanded clones.

j_gene: TRBJ2-2; d_gene: TRBD2; v_gene: TRBV7-9; len: 18; abundance: once; CDR3nt: TGTGCCAGCAGCACCCCGCCGACTAGCGGGAGTCGCACCGGGGAGCTGTTTTTT; CDR3aa: CASSTPPTSGSRTGELFF
j_gene: TRBJ1-1; d_gene: .; v_gene: TRBV7-3; len: 14; abundance: .; CDR3nt: TGTGCCAGCAGCTTAGGGCATTCTAACACTGAAGCTTTCTTT; CDR3aa: CASSLGHSNTEAFF
j_gene: TRBJ2-1; d_gene: TRBD2; v_gene: TRBV11-3; len: 14; abundance: .; CDR3nt: TGTGCCAGCAGCTGGGGCGGGAGAATACATGAGCAGTTCTTC; CDR3aa: CASSWGGRIHEQFF
j_gene: TRBJ2-3; d_gene: .; v_gene: TRBV5-1; len: 15; abundance: .; CDR3nt: TGCGCCAGCAGCTTTTTGGCGACAGAAGCAGATACGCAGTATTTT; CDR3aa: CASSFLATEADTQYF
j_gene: TRBJ2-7; d_gene: .; v_gene: TRBV13; len: 16; abundance: .; CDR3nt: TGTGCCAGCAGCTTGCCCGGGGGGCGGGGGACCTACGAGCAGTACTTC; CDR3aa: CASSLPGGRGTYEQYF
j_gene: TRBJ1-6; d_gene: .; v_gene: TRBV27; len: 16; abundance: .; CDR3nt: TGTGCCAGCAGTCCGGATATTCGTTCCTATAATTCACCCCTCCACTTT; CDR3aa: CASSPDIRSYNSPLHF
j_gene: TRBJ1-5; d_gene: TRBD1; v_gene: TRBV24-1; len: 19; abundance: .; CDR3nt: TGTGCCACCTTGACTCCCGGGACAGGGTTCGGGGGGGGTAATCAGCCCCAGCATTTT; CDR3aa: CATLTPGTGFGGGNQPQHF
j_gene: TRBJ2-7; d_gene: TRBD2; v_gene: TRBV4-1; len: 16; abundance: .; CDR3nt: TGCGCCAGCAGCCACCAGGGACTAGCGGTGTCCTACGAGCAGTACTTC; CDR3aa: CASSHQGLAVSYEQYF
j_gene: TRBJ2-3; d_gene: .; v_gene: TRBV4-2; len: 16; abundance: .; CDR3nt: TGTGCCAGCAGCCAAGATATGGTGGGAGAGACAGATACGCAGTATTTT; CDR3aa: CASSQDMVGETDTQYF
j_gene: TRBJ1-1; d_gene: TRBD1; v_gene: TRBV6-5; len: 12; abundance: .; CDR3nt: TGTGCCAGCAGCCGACAGGGGGCTGAAGCTTTCTTT; CDR3aa: CASSRQGAEAFF
j_gene: TRBJ2-6; d_gene: .; v_gene: TRBV18; len: 17; abundance: .; CDR3nt: TGTGCCAGCTCACCAGCGAATCAGGGCTCTGGGGCCAACGTCCTGACTTTC; CDR3aa: CASSPANQGSGANVLTF
j_gene: TRBJ2-7; d_gene: .; v_gene: TRBV18; len: 14; abundance: .; CDR3nt: TGTGCCAGCTCCCCCGCCCAGGGCGGCTACGAGCAGTACTTC; CDR3aa: CASSPAQGGYEQYF
j_gene: TRBJ2-1; d_gene: TRBD2; v_gene: TRBV7-9; len: 16; abundance: .; CDR3nt: TGTGCCAGCAGCTTTCGGGGGGGGCTGCCGAAGGATGAGCAGTTCTTC; CDR3aa: CASSFRGGLPKDEQFF
j_gene: TRBJ2-3; d_gene: .; v_gene: TRBV13; len: 14; abundance: .; CDR3nt: TGTGCCAGCAGCTTAGTAACAGGCACAGATACGCAGTATTTT; CDR3aa: CASSLVTGTDTQYF
j_gene: TRBJ1-5; d_gene: TRBD1; v_gene: TRBV28; len: 13; abundance: .; CDR3nt: TGTGCCAGCAGTAGGACAGGGGGACAGCCCCAGCATTTT; CDR3aa: CASSRTGGQPQHF
j_gene: TRBJ2-1; d_gene: TRBD2; v_gene: TRBV9; len: 14; abundance: .; CDR3nt: TGTGCCAGCAGCGACGCGGGGGGATACAATGAGCAGTTCTTC; CDR3aa: CASSDAGGYNEQFF
j_gene: TRBJ1-6; d_gene: TRBD1; v_gene: TRBV5-1; len: 20; abundance: .; CDR3nt: TGCGCCAGCAGCTTGGTTTTTTTGGGACAGGGGCCTCTAGATAATTCACCCCTCCACTTT; CDR3aa: CASSLVFLGQGPLDNSPLHF
j_gene: TRBJ2-7; d_gene: TRBD1; v_gene: TRBV19; len: 15; abundance: .; CDR3nt: TGTGCCAGTAGTATATGGGGACAGGGGGCTGGAGAGCAGTACTTC; CDR3aa: CASSIWGQGAGEQYF
j_gene: TRBJ1-5; d_gene: TRBD1; v_gene: TRBV23-1; len: 19; abundance: .; CDR3nt: TGCGCCAGCAGTCATGTTTCCCGGGACAGCCGGTATAGCAATCAGCCCCAGCATTTT; CDR3aa: CASSHVSRDSRYSNQPQHF
j_gene: TRBJ1-4; d_gene: .; v_gene: TRBV9; len: 16; abundance: .; CDR3nt: TGTGCCAGCAGCGTAACAAGGGGCAGAACTAATGAAAAACTGTTTTTT; CDR3aa: CASSVTRGRTNEKLFF
j_gene: TRBJ2-1; d_gene: TRBD2; v_gene: TRBV18; len: 16; abundance: .; CDR3nt: TGTGCCAGCTCACCACCGGCTAGCGGGAGTCATAATGAGCAGTTCTTC; CDR3aa: CASSPPASGSHNEQFF
j_gene: TRBJ1-6; d_gene: TRBD1; v_gene: TRBV28; len: 17; abundance: .; CDR3nt: TGTGCCAGCAGGTTCAGCGGACAGGGCGGAGGGAATTCACCCCTCCACTTT; CDR3aa: CASRFSGQGGGNSPLHF
j_gene: TRBJ2-3; d_gene: .; v_gene: TRBV3-1/TRBV3-2; len: 13; abundance: .; CDR3nt: TGTGCCAGCAGCCAAGGGCACACAGATACGCAGTATTTT; CDR3aa: CASSQGHTDTQYF
j_gene: TRBJ2-1; d_gene: TRBD2; v_gene: TRBV9; len: 16; abundance: .; CDR3nt: TGTGCCAGCAGCGAATACCGGGACTACGGTTACAATGAGCAGTTCTTC; CDR3aa: CASSEYRDYGYNEQFF
j_gene: TRBJ2-2; d_gene: .; v_gene: TRBV1; len: 19; abundance: .; CDR3nt: TGCACCAGCAGCCAACGCGCTGATGAGGGCAGGGAGAAAGGCGGGGAGCTGTTTTTT; CDR3aa: CTSSQRADEGREKGGELFF
j_gene: TRBJ1-3; d_gene: .; v_gene: TRBV28; len: 13; abundance: once; CDR3nt: TGTGCCAGCACGGGGTTTCCTGGAAACACCATATATTTT; CDR3aa: CASTGFPGNTIYF
j_gene: TRBJ1-6; d_gene: TRBD1; v_gene: TRBV11-2; len: 14; abundance: .; CDR3nt: TGTGCCAGCAGCATGGACAGGGGGAATGGACCCCTCCACTTT; CDR3aa: CASSMDRGNGPLHF
j_gene: TRBJ1-2; d_gene: TRBD1; v_gene: TRBV7-9; len: 18; abundance: .; CDR3nt: TGTGCCAGCAGCTTGACGGACAGGGGGCGGTCCGGAAACTATGGCTACACCTTC; CDR3aa: CASSLTDRGRSGNYGYTF
j_gene: TRBJ2-1; d_gene: TRBD2; v_gene: TRBV5-1; len: 15; abundance: .; CDR3nt: TGCGCCAGCAGCTTAGGGACTAGCGGTCACAATGAGCAGTTCTTC; CDR3aa: CASSLGTSGHNEQFF
j_gene: TRBJ1-1; d_gene: .; v_gene: TRBV7-9; len: 13; abundance: .; CDR3nt: TGTGCCAGCAACGGACAGAGACACACTGAAGCTTTCTTT; CDR3aa: CASNGQRHTEAFF
j_gene: TRBJ2-5; d_gene: .; v_gene: TRBV20-1; len: 9; abundance: once; CDR3nt: TGCAGTGTAGACGAGACCCAGTACTTC; CDR3aa: CSVDETQYF
j_gene: TRBJ2-2; d_gene: TRBD1; v_gene: TRBV28; len: 17; abundance: .; CDR3nt: TGTGCCAGCAGTTACCCCGGACAGGGGCCTCCCACCGGGGAGCTGTTTTTT; CDR3aa: CASSYPGQGPPTGELFF
j_gene: TRBJ1-1; d_gene: .; v_gene: TRBV11-3; len: 13; abundance: .; CDR3nt: TGTGCCAGCAGCTTACATATGAACACTGAAGCTTTCTTT; CDR3aa: CASSLHMNTEAFF
j_gene: TRBJ2-1; d_gene: .; v_gene: TRBV2; len: 11; abundance: .; CDR3nt: TGTGCCAGCTCTTTTAGTCGTGAGCAGTTCTTC; CDR3aa: CASSFSREQFF
j_gene: TRBJ2-2; d_gene: .; v_gene: TRBV9; len: 16; abundance: .; CDR3nt: TGTGCCAGCAGCGTAGAGCCGGAGGCGAACACCGGGGAGCTGTTTTTT; CDR3aa: CASSVEPEANTGELFF
j_gene: TRBJ1-5; d_gene: .; v_gene: TRBV19; len: 15; abundance: .; CDR3nt: TGTGCCAGTAGTCCCGGACAATCAAAAAATCAGCCCCAGCATTTT; CDR3aa: CASSPGQSKNQPQHF
j_gene: TRBJ2-2; d_gene: .; v_gene: TRBV5-1; len: 12; abundance: .; CDR3nt: TGCGCCAGCAGCCTGGGTTCCGGGGAGCTGTTTTTT; CDR3aa: CASSLGSGELFF
j_gene: TRBJ1-2; d_gene: .; v_gene: TRBV6-5; len: 15; abundance: .; CDR3nt: TGTGCCACACACCCTTTTGGAAATGTCAACTATGGCTACACCTTC; CDR3aa: CATHPFGNVNYGYTF
j_gene: TRBJ2-1; d_gene: .; v_gene: TRBV28; len: 15; abundance: .; CDR3nt: TGTGCCAGCAGTTTAGCGGGCGGTTTCTACAATGAGCAGTTCTTC; CDR3aa: CASSLAGGFYNEQFF
j_gene: TRBJ2-7; d_gene: .; v_gene: TRBV18; len: 14; abundance: .; CDR3nt: TGTGCCAGCTCACCACGGGTGGAGACCTACGAGCAGTACTTC; CDR3aa: CASSPRVETYEQYF
j_gene: TRBJ1-1; d_gene: TRBD1; v_gene: TRBV5-1; len: 16; abundance: .; CDR3nt: TGCGCCAGCAGCCGAGAGACAGGGGAGGAAGGCACTGAAGCTTTCTTT; CDR3aa: CASSRETGEEGTEAFF
j_gene: TRBJ1-2; d_gene: .; v_gene: TRBV2; len: 13; abundance: .; CDR3nt: TGTGCCAGCAGCGACAGGTACTCATCTGGCTACACCTTC; CDR3aa: CASSDRYSSGYTF
j_gene: TRBJ1-6; d_gene: .; v_gene: TRBV7-9; len: 11; abundance: once; CDR3nt: TGTGCCAGCAGCCAAAATCCACCCCTCCACTTT; CDR3aa: CASSQNPPLHF
j_gene: TRBJ1-5; d_gene: .; v_gene: TRBV7-9; len: 13; abundance: .; CDR3nt: TGTGCCAGCAGCCCCCATGATCTCCAGCCCCAGCATTTT; CDR3aa: CASSPHDLQPQHF
j_gene: TRBJ2-7; d_gene: .; v_gene: TRBV7-9; len: 13; abundance: .; CDR3nt: TGTGCCAGCAGCTCCTCAGGGTTCTACGAGCAGTACTTC; CDR3aa: CASSSSGFYEQYF
j_gene: TRBJ2-7; d_gene: .; v_gene: TRBV28; len: 16; abundance: .; CDR3nt: TGTGCCAGCAGTTTTTACCCCGGGGCAGCAACCTACGAGCAGTACTTC; CDR3aa: CASSFYPGAATYEQYF
j_gene: TRBJ2-5; d_gene: TRBD2; v_gene: TRBV27; len: 16; abundance: .; CDR3nt: TGTGCCAGCAGTCTTGGACTAGCGGGAGGGCAAGAGACCCAGTACTTC; CDR3aa: CASSLGLAGGQETQYF
j_gene: TRBJ1-2; d_gene: TRBD1; v_gene: TRBV3-1/TRBV3-2; len: 14; abundance: .; CDR3nt: TGTGCCAGCAGCCTTCGACAGGGGATCTATGGCTACACCTTC; CDR3aa: CASSLRQGIYGYTF
j_gene: TRBJ2-3; d_gene: TRBD1; v_gene: TRBV5-1; len: 16; abundance: .; CDR3nt: TGCGCCAGCAGGGAAACAGGACAGGGCGGCACAGATACGCAGTATTTT; CDR3aa: CASRETGQGGTDTQYF
j_gene: TRBJ2-1; d_gene: .; v_gene: TRBV4-2; len: 13; abundance: few; CDR3nt: TGTGCCAGCAGCTCCGGGCCCTACAATGAGCAGTTCTTC; CDR3aa: CASSSGPYNEQFF
j_gene: TRBJ1-2; d_gene: .; v_gene: TRBV5-1; len: 14; abundance: .; CDR3nt: TGCGCCAGCAGCTTGGCAGCAGGGGACTATGGCTACACCTTC; CDR3aa: CASSLAAGDYGYTF
j_gene: TRBJ2-1; d_gene: .; v_gene: TRBV9; len: 16; abundance: .; CDR3nt: TGTGCCAGCAGCTTGAGTCAGTTTCCAGGTTTCAATGAGCAGTTCTTC; CDR3aa: CASSLSQFPGFNEQFF
j_gene: TRBJ2-1; d_gene: .; v_gene: TRBV3-1/TRBV3-2; len: 13; abundance: once; CDR3nt: TGTGCCAGCAGCCAAGGGGTAGAGGATGAGCAGTTCTTC; CDR3aa: CASSQGVEDEQFF
j_gene: TRBJ1-3; d_gene: .; v_gene: TRBV2; len: 15; abundance: few; CDR3nt: TGTGCCAGCAGTGACTCGGGAGCTGGCGGAAACACCATATATTTT; CDR3aa: CASSDSGAGGNTIYF
j_gene: TRBJ2-1; d_gene: TRBD1; v_gene: TRBV27; len: 16; abundance: .; CDR3nt: TGTGCCAGCAGCCGCTGGCCCGGGACAGGGGACAATGAGCAGTTCTTC; CDR3aa: CASSRWPGTGDNEQFF
j_gene: TRBJ2-7; d_gene: .; v_gene: TRBV7-9; len: 13; abundance: once; CDR3nt: TGTGCCAGCAGCCCTGGACAGCTCTACGAGCAGTACTTC; CDR3aa: CASSPGQLYEQYF